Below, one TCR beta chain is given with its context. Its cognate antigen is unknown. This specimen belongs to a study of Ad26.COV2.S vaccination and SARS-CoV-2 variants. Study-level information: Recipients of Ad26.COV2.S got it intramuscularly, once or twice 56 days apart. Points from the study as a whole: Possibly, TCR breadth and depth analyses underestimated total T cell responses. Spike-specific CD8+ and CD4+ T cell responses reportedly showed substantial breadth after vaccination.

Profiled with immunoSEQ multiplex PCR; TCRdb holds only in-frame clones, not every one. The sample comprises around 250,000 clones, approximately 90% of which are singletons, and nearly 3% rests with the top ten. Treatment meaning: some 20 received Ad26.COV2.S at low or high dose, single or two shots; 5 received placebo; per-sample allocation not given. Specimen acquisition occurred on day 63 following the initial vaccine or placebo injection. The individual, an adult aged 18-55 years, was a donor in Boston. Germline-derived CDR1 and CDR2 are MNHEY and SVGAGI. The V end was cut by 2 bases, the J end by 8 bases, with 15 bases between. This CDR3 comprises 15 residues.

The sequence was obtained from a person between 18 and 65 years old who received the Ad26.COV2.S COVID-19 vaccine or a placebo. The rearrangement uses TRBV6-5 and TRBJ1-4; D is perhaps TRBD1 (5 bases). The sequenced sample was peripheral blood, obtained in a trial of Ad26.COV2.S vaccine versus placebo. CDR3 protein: CASSYRGDIGEKLFF. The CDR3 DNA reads TGTGCCAGCAGTTACCGGGGGGATATTGGGGAAAAACTGTTTTTT.